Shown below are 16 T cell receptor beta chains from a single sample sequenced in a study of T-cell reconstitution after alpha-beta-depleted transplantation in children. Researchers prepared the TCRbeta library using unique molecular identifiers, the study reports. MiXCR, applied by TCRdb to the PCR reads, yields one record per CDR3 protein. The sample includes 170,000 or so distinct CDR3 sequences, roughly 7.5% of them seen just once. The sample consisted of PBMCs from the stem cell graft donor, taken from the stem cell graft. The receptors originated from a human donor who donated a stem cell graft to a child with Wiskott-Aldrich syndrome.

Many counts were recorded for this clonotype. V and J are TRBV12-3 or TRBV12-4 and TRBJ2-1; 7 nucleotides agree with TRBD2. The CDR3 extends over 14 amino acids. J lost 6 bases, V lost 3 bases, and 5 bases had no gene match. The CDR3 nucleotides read TGTGCCAGCAGTTTCCAGCGGGGTTCCAATGAGCAGTTCTTC. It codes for CASSFQRGSNEQFF.

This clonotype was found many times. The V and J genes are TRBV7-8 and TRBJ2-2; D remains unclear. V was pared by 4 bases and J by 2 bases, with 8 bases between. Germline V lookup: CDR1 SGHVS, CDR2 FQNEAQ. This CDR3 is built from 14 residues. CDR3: CASSSTRNTGELFF. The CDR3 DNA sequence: TGTGCCAGCAGCTCCACCCGTAACACCGGGGAGCTGTTTTTT.

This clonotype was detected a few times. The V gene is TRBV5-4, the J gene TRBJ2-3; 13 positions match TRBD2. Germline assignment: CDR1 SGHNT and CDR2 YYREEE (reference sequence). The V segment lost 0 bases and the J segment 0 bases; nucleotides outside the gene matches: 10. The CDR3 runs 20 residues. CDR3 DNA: TGTGCCAGCAGCTTGGAACCGGGACTAGCGGGGTTCTCAAGCACAGATACGCAGTATTTT. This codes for CASSLEPGLAGFSSTDTQYF.

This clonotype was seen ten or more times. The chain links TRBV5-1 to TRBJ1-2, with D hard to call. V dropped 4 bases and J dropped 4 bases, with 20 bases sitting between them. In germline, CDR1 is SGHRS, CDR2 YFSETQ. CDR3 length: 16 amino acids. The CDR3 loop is CASSPLRVDAGYGYTF. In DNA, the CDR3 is TGCGCCAGCAGCCCCCTGCGGGTGGATGCGGGCTATGGCTACACCTTC. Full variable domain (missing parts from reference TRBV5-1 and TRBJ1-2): KAGVTQTPRYLIKTRGQQVTLSCSPISGHRSVSWYQQTPGQGLQFLFEYFSETQRNKGNFPGRFSGRQFSNSRSEMNVSTLELGDSALYLCASSPLRVDAGYGYTFGSGTRLTVV.

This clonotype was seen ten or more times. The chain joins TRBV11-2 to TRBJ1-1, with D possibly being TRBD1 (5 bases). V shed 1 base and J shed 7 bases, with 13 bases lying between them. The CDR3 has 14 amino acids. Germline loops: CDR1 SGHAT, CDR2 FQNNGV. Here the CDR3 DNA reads TGTGCCAGCAGCTTAGCCCGGGGGGGAGTTGAAGCTTTCTTT. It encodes CASSLARGGVEAFF.

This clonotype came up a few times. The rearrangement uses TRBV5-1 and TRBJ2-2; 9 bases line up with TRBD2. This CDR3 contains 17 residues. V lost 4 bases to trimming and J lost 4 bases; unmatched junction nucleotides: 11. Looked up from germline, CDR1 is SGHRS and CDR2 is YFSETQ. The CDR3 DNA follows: TGCGCCAGCAGCCTTCTGGCTAGCGGGGTTTCCACCGGGGAGCTGTTTTTT. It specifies CASSLLASGVSTGELFF.

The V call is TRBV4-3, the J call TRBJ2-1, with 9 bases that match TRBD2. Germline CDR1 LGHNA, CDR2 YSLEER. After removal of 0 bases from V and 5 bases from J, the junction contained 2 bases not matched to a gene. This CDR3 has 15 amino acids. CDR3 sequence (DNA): TGCGCCAGCAGCCAAGATGGCGGGAGGGACAATGAGCAGTTCTTC. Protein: CASSQDGGRDNEQFF.

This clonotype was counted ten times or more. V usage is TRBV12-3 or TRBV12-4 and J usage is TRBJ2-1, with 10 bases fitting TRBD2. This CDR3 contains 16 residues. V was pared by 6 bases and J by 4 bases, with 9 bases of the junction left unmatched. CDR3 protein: CASRDGSGRPYNEQFF. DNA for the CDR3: TGTGCCAGCAGGGATGGTAGCGGGAGGCCGTACAATGAGCAGTTCTTC.

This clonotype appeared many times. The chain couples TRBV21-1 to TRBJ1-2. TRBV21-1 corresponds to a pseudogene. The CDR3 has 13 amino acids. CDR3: CARRNSTSNGYTF. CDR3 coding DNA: TGTGCCAGGAGGAACTCGACAAGCAATGGCTACACCTTC.

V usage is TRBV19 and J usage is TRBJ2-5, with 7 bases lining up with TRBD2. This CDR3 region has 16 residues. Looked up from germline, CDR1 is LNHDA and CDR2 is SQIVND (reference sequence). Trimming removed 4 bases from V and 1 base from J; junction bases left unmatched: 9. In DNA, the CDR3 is TGTGCCAGTAGTACCTCGGGACTATCCGCCCAAGAGACCCAGTACTTC. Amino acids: CASSTSGLSAQETQYF.

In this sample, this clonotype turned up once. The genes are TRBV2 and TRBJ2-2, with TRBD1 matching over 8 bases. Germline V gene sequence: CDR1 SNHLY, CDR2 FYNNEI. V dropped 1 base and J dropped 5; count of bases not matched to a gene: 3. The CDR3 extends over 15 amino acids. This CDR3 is CASSEDRTGTGELFF. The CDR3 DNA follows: TGTGCCAGCAGTGAAGACCGGACAGGGACCGGGGAGCTGTTTTTT.

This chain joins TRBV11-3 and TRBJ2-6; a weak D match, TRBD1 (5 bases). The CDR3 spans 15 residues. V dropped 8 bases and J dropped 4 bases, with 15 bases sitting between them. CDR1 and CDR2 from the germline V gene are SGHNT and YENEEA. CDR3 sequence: CASGNTGLGANVLTF. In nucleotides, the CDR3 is TGTGCCAGCGGCAATACAGGTTTAGGGGCCAACGTCCTGACTTTC.

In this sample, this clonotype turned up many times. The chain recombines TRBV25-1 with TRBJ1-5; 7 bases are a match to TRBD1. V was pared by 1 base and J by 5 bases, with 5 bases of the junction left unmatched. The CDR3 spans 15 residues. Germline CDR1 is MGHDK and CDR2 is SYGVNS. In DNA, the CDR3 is TGTGCCAGCAGTGAATTAGGCAGGGGGGATCAGCCCCAGCATTTT. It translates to CASSELGRGDQPQHF.

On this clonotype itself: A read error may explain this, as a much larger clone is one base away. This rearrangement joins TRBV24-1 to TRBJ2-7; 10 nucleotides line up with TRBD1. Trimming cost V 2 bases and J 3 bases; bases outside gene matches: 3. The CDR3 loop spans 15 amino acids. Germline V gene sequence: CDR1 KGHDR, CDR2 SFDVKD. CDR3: CATSDSWTGGYEQYF. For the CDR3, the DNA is TGTGCCACCAGTGATTCCTGGACAGGGGGCTACGAGCAGTACTTC.

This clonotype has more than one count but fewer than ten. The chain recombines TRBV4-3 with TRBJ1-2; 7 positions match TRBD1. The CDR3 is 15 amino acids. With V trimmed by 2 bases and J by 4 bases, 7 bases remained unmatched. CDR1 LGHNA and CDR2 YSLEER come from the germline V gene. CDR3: CASSQQTGISYGYTF. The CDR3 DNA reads TGCGCCAGCAGCCAACAGACAGGGATCAGCTATGGCTACACCTTC.

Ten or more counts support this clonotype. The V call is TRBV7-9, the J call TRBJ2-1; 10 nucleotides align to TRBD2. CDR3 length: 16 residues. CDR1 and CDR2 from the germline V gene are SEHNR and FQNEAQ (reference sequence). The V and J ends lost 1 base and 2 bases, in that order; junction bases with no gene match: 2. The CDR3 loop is CASSLGTSGTYNEQFF. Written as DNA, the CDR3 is TGTGCCAGCAGCTTAGGTACTAGCGGGACCTACAATGAGCAGTTCTTC.